Listed below are T cell receptor beta chains from one sample, sequenced in a study of blood T cell repertoires in COVID-19. Assay used: immunoSEQ multiplex PCR; TCRdb lists only in-frame clones, some missing. Of under 200,000 clones detected, about 85% appear once; the ten largest clones hold 10% to 15%. Source material: peripheral blood. These receptor sequences come from a man aged 70-80 years who had recovered from COVID-19. The CDR3 runs from the conserved cysteine through the conserved F or W. A D gene is named only where the DNA matches it firmly. Size is stated for part of the rows, as once, few or many counts, or as a class when the clone is expanded.

d_call: .; clone_size: .; j_call: TRBJ2-1; v_call: TRBV27; cdr3_aa: CASSLVANQWEQFF; cdr3_nt: TGTGCCAGCAGTTTAGTAGCGAACCAATGGGAGCAGTTCTTC
d_call: .; clone_size: .; j_call: TRBJ2-6; v_call: TRBV4-2; cdr3_aa: CASTQHGGANVLTF; cdr3_nt: TGTGCCAGCACCCAACACGGTGGGGCCAACGTCCTGACTTTC
d_call: .; clone_size: .; j_call: TRBJ2-7; v_call: TRBV6-5; cdr3_aa: CASNPLEFRSYEQYF; cdr3_nt: TGTGCCAGCAATCCCCTAGAATTTAGGTCCTACGAGCAGTACTTC
d_call: .; clone_size: few; j_call: TRBJ2-2; v_call: TRBV21-1; cdr3_aa: CASSTNLPPDRGLAGVSGELFF; cdr3_nt: TGTGCCAGCAGCACGAACTTACCCCCGGACAGGGGACTAGCGGGAGTTTCCGGGGAGCTGTTTTTT
d_call: TRBD2; clone_size: .; j_call: TRBJ2-1; v_call: TRBV27; cdr3_aa: CASSPRLASYNEQFF; cdr3_nt: TGTGCCAGCAGTCCGCGACTAGCGTCCTACAATGAGCAGTTCTTC
d_call: .; clone_size: .; j_call: TRBJ1-6; v_call: TRBV3-1/TRBV3-2; cdr3_aa: CASSRGRGYLNSPLHF; cdr3_nt: TGTGCCAGCAGCCGGGGCAGGGGATACTTAAATTCACCCCTCCACTTT
d_call: .; clone_size: .; j_call: TRBJ2-7; v_call: TRBV4-1; cdr3_aa: CASSQASGRAYEQYF; cdr3_nt: TGCGCCAGCAGCCAAGCCAGCGGGCGGGCCTACGAGCAGTACTTC
d_call: TRBD2; clone_size: .; j_call: TRBJ2-1; v_call: TRBV7-7; cdr3_aa: CASSLVAGGSYNEQFF; cdr3_nt: TGTGCTAGCAGCTTAGTTGCGGGAGGGTCCTACAATGAGCAGTTCTTC
d_call: TRBD1; clone_size: .; j_call: TRBJ1-2; v_call: TRBV5-6; cdr3_aa: CASRGQGGDYGYTF; cdr3_nt: TGTGCCAGCAGGGGACAGGGAGGGGACTATGGCTACACCTTC
d_call: TRBD1; clone_size: .; j_call: TRBJ2-2; v_call: TRBV6-4; cdr3_aa: CATRQGNTGELFF; cdr3_nt: TGTGCCACCCGACAGGGGAACACCGGGGAGCTGTTTTTT
d_call: TRBD2; clone_size: .; j_call: TRBJ2-1; v_call: TRBV24-1; cdr3_aa: CATSDPSGANNEQFF; cdr3_nt: TGTGCCACCAGTGACCCTAGCGGGGCTAACAATGAGCAGTTCTTC
d_call: .; clone_size: .; j_call: TRBJ2-1; v_call: TRBV11-2; cdr3_aa: CASSLDLRLANEQFF; cdr3_nt: TGTGCCAGCAGCTTAGATCTTAGGCTAGCCAATGAGCAGTTCTTC
d_call: TRBD2; clone_size: .; j_call: TRBJ2-5; v_call: TRBV5-1; cdr3_aa: CASSWTSGETQYF; cdr3_nt: TGCGCCAGCAGCTGGACTAGCGGAGAGACCCAGTACTTC
d_call: TRBD1; clone_size: .; j_call: TRBJ1-2; v_call: TRBV5-6; cdr3_aa: CASSLGTGGGGYTF; cdr3_nt: TGTGCCAGCAGCTTAGGGACAGGGGGCGGTGGCTACACCTTC
d_call: .; clone_size: .; j_call: TRBJ2-5; v_call: TRBV5-1; cdr3_aa: CASSLDVRGWETQYF; cdr3_nt: TGCGCCAGCAGCTTAGATGTAAGAGGGTGGGAGACCCAGTACTTC
d_call: .; clone_size: .; j_call: TRBJ1-2; v_call: TRBV4-1; cdr3_aa: CASSLPRQEINF; cdr3_nt: TGCGCCAGCAGCCTCCCCCGACAGGAGATAAACTTC
d_call: TRBD1; clone_size: .; j_call: TRBJ1-6; v_call: TRBV18; cdr3_aa: CASSLRGTGNNSPLHF; cdr3_nt: TGTGCCAGCTCCCTAAGGGGGACAGGGAACAATTCACCCCTCCACTTT
d_call: TRBD2; clone_size: .; j_call: TRBJ2-5; v_call: TRBV7-2; cdr3_aa: CASSSSGRETQYF; cdr3_nt: TGTGCCAGCAGCTCTAGCGGGAGAGAGACCCAGTACTTC
d_call: TRBD1; clone_size: once; j_call: TRBJ2-5; v_call: TRBV28; cdr3_aa: CASSGRTGVMETQYF; cdr3_nt: TGTGCCAGCAGTGGGCGGACAGGGGTGATGGAGACCCAGTACTTC
d_call: .; clone_size: .; j_call: TRBJ1-5; v_call: TRBV19; cdr3_aa: CASRVQGNSNQPQHF; cdr3_nt: TGTGCCAGTAGGGTGCAGGGAAATAGCAATCAGCCCCAGCATTTT
d_call: .; clone_size: .; j_call: TRBJ1-2; v_call: TRBV3-1/TRBV3-2; cdr3_aa: CASSPRTDGYTF; cdr3_nt: TGTGCCAGCAGCCCCCGGACAGATGGCTACACCTTC
d_call: .; clone_size: .; j_call: TRBJ2-7; v_call: TRBV25-1; cdr3_aa: CASSLDSYEQYF; cdr3_nt: TGTGCCAGCAGTCTTGACAGCTACGAGCAGTACTTC
d_call: TRBD1; clone_size: .; j_call: TRBJ2-5; v_call: TRBV5-6; cdr3_aa: CASSLPGQVKETQYF; cdr3_nt: TGTGCCAGCAGCTTGCCGGGACAGGTAAAAGAGACCCAGTACTTC